This T cell receptor beta chain was found in a study of T cells after yellow fever vaccination. Points from the study as a whole: A weaker but faster secondary response was observed, peaking on day 5 versus 15.

Template switching with 5'RACE generated the TCR cDNA and added a universal primer site and UMIs. TCRdb processed the 5' RACE reads anew with MiXCR; each CDR3 protein has one entry. Here the sample spans tens of thousands of distinct CDR3 sequences, less than 8.5% being singletons. Germline V gene sequence: CDR1 DFQATT, CDR2 SNEGSKA (reference sequence). V lost 6 bases and J lost 3; bases outside the gene matches: 12. The CDR3 extends over 15 amino acids. This clonotype has at least ten counts. As yet, its antigen is unknown. Sequenced here: CD8+ T cells sorted from PBMCs, sampled 15 days after the yellow fever booster vaccination. The J gene is TRBJ1-2, the V gene TRBV20-1; 8 positions agree with TRBD1. This TCR was sampled from a man aged 30 to 45 who received the YFV17D yellow fever vaccine. The chain's CDR3 is CSAIRAQGGDYGYTF. The CDR3 DNA reads as TGCAGTGCGATCCGAGCACAGGGGGGTGACTATGGCTACACCTTC.